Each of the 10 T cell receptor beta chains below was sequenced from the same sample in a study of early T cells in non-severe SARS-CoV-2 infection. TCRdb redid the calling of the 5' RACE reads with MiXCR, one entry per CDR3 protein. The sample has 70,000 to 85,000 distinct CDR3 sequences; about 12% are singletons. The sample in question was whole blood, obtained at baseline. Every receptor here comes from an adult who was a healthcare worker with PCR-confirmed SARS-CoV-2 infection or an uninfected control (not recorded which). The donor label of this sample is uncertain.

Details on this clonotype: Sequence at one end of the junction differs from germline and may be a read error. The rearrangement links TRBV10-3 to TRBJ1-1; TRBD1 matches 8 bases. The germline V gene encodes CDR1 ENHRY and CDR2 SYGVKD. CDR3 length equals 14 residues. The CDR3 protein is CAGGGTGLGTEAFF. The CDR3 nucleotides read TGCGCTGGAGGTGGGACAGGACTAGGCACTGAAGCTTTCTTT.

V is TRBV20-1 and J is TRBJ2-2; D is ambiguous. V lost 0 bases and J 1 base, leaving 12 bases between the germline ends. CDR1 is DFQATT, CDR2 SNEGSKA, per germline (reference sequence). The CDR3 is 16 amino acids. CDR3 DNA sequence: TGCAGTGCTAGAGATGGCCAGAAGAAGAACACCGGGGAGCTGTTTTTT. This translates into CSARDGQKKNTGELFF.

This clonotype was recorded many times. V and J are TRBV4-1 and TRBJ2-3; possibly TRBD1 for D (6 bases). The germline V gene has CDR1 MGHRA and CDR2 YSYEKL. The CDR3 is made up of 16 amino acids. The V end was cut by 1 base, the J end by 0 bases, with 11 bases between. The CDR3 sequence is CASSQVRGISTDTQYF. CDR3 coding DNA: TGCGCCAGCAGCCAAGTAAGGGGGATCAGCACAGATACGCAGTATTTT.

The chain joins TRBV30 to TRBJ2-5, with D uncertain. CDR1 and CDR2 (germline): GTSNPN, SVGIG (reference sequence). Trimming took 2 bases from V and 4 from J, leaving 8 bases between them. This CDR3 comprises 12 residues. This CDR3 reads CAWSRAAETQYF. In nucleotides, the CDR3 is TGTGCCTGGAGTAGAGCTGCAGAGACCCAGTACTTC.

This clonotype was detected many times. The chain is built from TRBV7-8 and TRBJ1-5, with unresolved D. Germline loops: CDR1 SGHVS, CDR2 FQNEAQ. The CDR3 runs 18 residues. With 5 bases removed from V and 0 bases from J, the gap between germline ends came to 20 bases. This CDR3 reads CASSLTLRADYSNQPQHF. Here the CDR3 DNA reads TGTGCCAGCAGCCTAACTTTGAGGGCAGACTATAGCAATCAGCCCCAGCATTTT.

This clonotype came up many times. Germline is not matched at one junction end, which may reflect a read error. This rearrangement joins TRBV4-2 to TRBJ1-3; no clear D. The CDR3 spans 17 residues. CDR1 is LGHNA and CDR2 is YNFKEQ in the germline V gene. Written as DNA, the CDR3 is TGTGCCAGCAGCCAAGATATATGGGCGAACTCTGAAAACACCATATATTTT. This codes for CASSQDIWANSENTIYF.

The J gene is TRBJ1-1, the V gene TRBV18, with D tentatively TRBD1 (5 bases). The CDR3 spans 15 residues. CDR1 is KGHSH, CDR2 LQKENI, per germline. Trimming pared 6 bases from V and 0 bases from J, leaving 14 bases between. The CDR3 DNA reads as TGTGCCAGCTCTCTAATGGGACGGATGAACACTGAAGCTTTCTTT. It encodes CASSLMGRMNTEAFF.

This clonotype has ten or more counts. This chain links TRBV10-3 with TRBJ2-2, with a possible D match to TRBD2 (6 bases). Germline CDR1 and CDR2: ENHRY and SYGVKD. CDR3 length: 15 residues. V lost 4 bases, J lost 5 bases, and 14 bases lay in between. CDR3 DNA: TGTGCCATCAGTGGGGTAGCGGTCAATACCGGGGAGCTGTTTTTT. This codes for CAISGVAVNTGELFF.

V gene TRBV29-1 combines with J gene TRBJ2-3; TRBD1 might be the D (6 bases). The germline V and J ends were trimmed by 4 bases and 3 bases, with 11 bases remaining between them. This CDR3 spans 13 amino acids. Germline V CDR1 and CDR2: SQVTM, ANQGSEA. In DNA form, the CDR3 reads TGCAGCGTTGCAATAGGGGGTACAGATACGCAGTATTTT. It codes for CSVAIGGTDTQYF.

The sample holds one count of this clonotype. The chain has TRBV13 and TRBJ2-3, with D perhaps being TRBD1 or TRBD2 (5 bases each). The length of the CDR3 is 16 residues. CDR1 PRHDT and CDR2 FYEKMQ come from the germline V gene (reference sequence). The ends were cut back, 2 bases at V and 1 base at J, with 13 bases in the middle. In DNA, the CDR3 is TGTGCCAGCAGCTTAAATAGGGACGTCGGCACAGATACGCAGTATTTT. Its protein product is CASSLNRDVGTDTQYF.